The entry below gives a single T cell receptor beta chain sequence along with its context. The target antigen is unknown. The data were taken from a study of T-cell memory formation after mild COVID-19. Overall study context: Clustering of TCRs was largely donor specific.

Trimming removed 1 base from V and 5 bases from J, with 14 bases in between. Germline V gives CDR1 DFQATT, CDR2 SNEGSKA (reference sequence). The CDR3 has 14 amino acids. Study-wide results and limits: Clones that contracted from day 15 to 85 had balanced CD4/CD8; later expanders were CD4+ biased. The finding that pre-infection memory included some responding clones suggested that cross-reactive memory joined. CD4+ clones that contracted lay mainly in CM and EM; CD8+ ones lay in EMRA.

TCRdb processed the 5' RACE reads anew with MiXCR; each CDR3 protein has one entry. Of about 250,000 distinct CDR3 sequences listed, 18% are singletons. V is TRBV20-1 and J is TRBJ2-5; D is perhaps TRBD1 (7 bases). The TCR originated in a man aged 18 to 35 who had mild COVID-19 (a few samples of this study predate the infection). Cell type and time point are not known. Sequencing used PBMCs or a T cell subset sorted from them (not recorded which). In DNA, the CDR3 is TGCAGTGCTAGAGTTACAGGGGAGGAGGAGACCCAGTACTTC. Encoded protein: CSARVTGEEETQYF.